One and the same sample provided the 30 T cell receptor beta chains below, sequenced in a study of identical twins (dated by TCRdb to about 2016). Libraries came from 5' RACE. The instrument given in TCRdb is Illumina HiSeq 2000. TCRdb reprocessing: public reads trimmed at Q25 with fastp, clones called with MiXCR, in-frame beta chains kept. Duplicate CDR3 protein sequences are folded into a single record with the most common DNA and genes. A total of roughly 710,000 distinct CDR3 sequences appear in this sample, approximately 6% of them only once. The ten largest clones represent 1.5% to 2% of the sample. Sequenced sample: naive T cells sorted from blood. The sample's cell subset or site, from its label and the paper: cells isolated with a human naive T-cell isolation kit. The receptors here all came from a man aged 18 to 29 in good health.

This clonotype was observed at least ten times. V is TRBV7-3 and J is TRBJ2-1, with 14 bases aligning to TRBD2. V lost 2 bases and J lost 5; bases outside the gene matches: 2. This CDR3 region has 16 residues. The germline CDR1 and CDR2 sequences are SGHTA and FQGTGA. CDR3 amino acids: CASSLGGLAGDNEQFF. The CDR3 region has the DNA TGTGCCAGCAGCTTAGGGGGACTAGCGGGAGACAATGAGCAGTTCTTC.

The sample holds a few counts of this clonotype. The V and J genes are TRBV10-2 and TRBJ2-3, with D perhaps matching TRBD1 (6 bases). Germline-derived CDR1 and CDR2 are WSHSY and SAAADI. V was clipped by 7 bases and J by 0 bases, with 11 bases between them. The CDR3 totals 14 residues. The CDR3 region has the DNA TGCGCCAGCACACCGGGACACAGCACAGATACGCAGTATTTT. Protein sequence: CASTPGHSTDTQYF.

The chain recombines TRBV5-1 with TRBJ2-3; TRBD2 is a possible D gene (5 bases). Per germline, CDR1 SGHRS and CDR2 YFSETQ. V was shortened by 7 bases and J by 0 bases, with 12 bases between the two germline ends. The length of the CDR3 is 14 residues. The CDR3 loop reads CASVPGISTDTQYF. For the CDR3, the DNA is TGCGCCAGCGTGCCGGGAATAAGCACAGATACGCAGTATTTT.

This clonotype has ten or more counts. The chain recombines TRBV20-1 with TRBJ2-5; 8 bases are shared with TRBD2. Germline CDR1 reads DFQATT; CDR2 reads SNEGSKA (reference sequence). The CDR3 is 13 amino acids. Germline trimming cut 5 bases from V and 3 bases from J; bases unmatched to any gene: 5. Here the CDR3 DNA reads TGCAGTGCTGGAGTAGCGGGGAAAGAGACCCAGTACTTC. Protein: CSAGVAGKETQYF.

This clonotype has only a few counts. The rearrangement uses TRBV11-2 and TRBJ2-1, with no clear D. The CDR3 totals 12 residues. V lost 2 bases and J lost 12, with 11 bases in between. In germline, CDR1 is SGHAT, CDR2 FQNNGV. CDR3 residues: CASSLQLVGQFF. CDR3 bases: TGTGCCAGCAGCTTACAGCTAGTCGGGCAGTTCTTC.

In its sample, this clonotype was seen many times. The chain links TRBV7-2 to TRBJ2-1, with D hard to call. The CDR3 length is 15 residues. Germline assignment: CDR1 SGHTA and CDR2 FQGNSA. V dropped 2 bases and J dropped 7 bases, with 15 bases sitting between them. This CDR3 is CASSLWHQSSNEQFF. The CDR3 bases are TGTGCCAGCAGCTTATGGCATCAGTCTTCAAATGAGCAGTTCTTC.

The genes are TRBV20-1 and TRBJ2-2, with a tentative D call TRBD2 (5 bases). V lost 1 base to trimming and J lost 0 bases, with 12 bases between them. This CDR3 has 16 residues. Germline-derived CDR1 and CDR2 are DFQATT and SNEGSKA (reference sequence). CDR3 region: CSARGPAESNTGELFF. CDR3 in DNA: TGCAGTGCTAGAGGTCCAGCGGAATCGAACACCGGGGAGCTGTTTTTT.

In its sample, this clonotype was seen a few times. This chain connects TRBV20-1 to TRBJ2-7, with D maybe TRBD2 (5 bases). V was trimmed by 1 base and J by 3 bases, leaving 19 bases between them. The CDR3 contains 16 residues. Germline V gene data show CDR1 as DFQATT and CDR2 as SNEGSKA (reference sequence). Here the CDR3 reads CSARASPDPGDYEQYV. The DNA of the CDR3 is TGCAGTGCTAGAGCCTCACCTGATCCCGGGGACTACGAGCAGTACGTC.

This clonotype was seen at least ten times. One end of the junction is discordant with germline, which a read error may explain. The chain is built from TRBV7-2 and TRBJ2-1, with no clear D. CDR3 size: 14 residues. Germline assignment: CDR1 SGHTA and CDR2 FQGNSA. DNA for the CDR3: TGTGCCAGCAGCTTCAATAGCAATCGACCCAATGCCCTCTTC. Translation: CASSFNSNRPNALF.

The J gene is TRBJ2-5, the V gene TRBV7-9, with 8 bases identical to TRBD2. Losses at the gene ends were 5 bases for V and 0 bases for J; bases not matched to a gene: 5. The CDR3 is 15 amino acids. CDR1 SEHNR and CDR2 FQNEAQ come from the germline V gene (reference sequence). The CDR3 loop is CASSPLAVYQETQYF. In DNA form, the CDR3 reads TGTGCCAGCAGCCCACTAGCGGTGTACCAAGAGACCCAGTACTTC.

The table lists this clonotype with a few counts. This may come from a read error, since a much larger clone is one base off. This rearrangement joins TRBV7-9 to TRBJ2-1; D uncertain. CDR1 is SEHNR, CDR2 FQNEAQ, per germline (reference sequence). This CDR3 is 12 amino acids long. Trimming left V 1 base short and J 8 bases short, with 6 bases between. CDR3 bases: TGTGCCAGCAGCTTAGGTCGCCATGAGCAGTTCTTC. It encodes CASSLGRHEQFF.

The chain is built from TRBV3-1 and TRBJ2-6; 8 nucleotides match TRBD1. J gave up 4 bases and V 4 bases, and 9 bases lay outside the gene matches. Germline-derived CDR1 and CDR2 are LGHDT and YNNKEL (reference sequence). The CDR3 loop spans 17 amino acids. Written as DNA, the CDR3 is TGTGCCAGCAGCCCTCGACAGGGGTTGCCCGGGGCCAACGTCCTGACTTTC. Encoded protein: CASSPRQGLPGANVLTF.

This clonotype came up many times. The CDR3 DNA reads as TGTGCCAGCAGTGCGGGACAGAAAAACACTGAAGCTTTCTTT. Protein product: CASSAGQKNTEAFF. The chain links TRBV12-3 or TRBV12-4 to TRBJ1-1, with 7 bases identical to TRBD1. The CDR3 is 14 residues long. Trimming removed 5 bases from V and 2 bases from J; junction bases left unmatched: 5.

This clonotype has ten or more counts. This sequence joins TRBV4-2 and TRBJ2-1; D call uncertain. Trimming cost V 5 bases and J 8 bases, with 22 bases left between them. CDR1 is LGHNA and CDR2 is YNFKEQ in the germline V gene. The CDR3 has 16 amino acids. The CDR3 nucleotides read TGTGCCAGCAGCAGGAAGTGGAGTTCGGACCTCGATGAGCAGTTCTTC. This encodes CASSRKWSSDLDEQFF.

This clonotype has just one count. As the CDR3 is not closed by the conserved phenylalanine or tryptophan, this likely results from a read error. The chain has TRBV11-2 and TRBJ2-3, with TRBD2 as a possible D gene (6 bases). V was pared by 4 bases and J by 11 bases, with 13 bases between. Germline CDR1 reads SGHAT; CDR2 reads FQNNGV. This CDR3 is 12 amino acids long. The CDR3 coding sequence is TGTGCCAGCAGCTGGACGGGAGCCTGGCAGTATATT. Translated, it gives CASSWTGAWQYI.

The rearrangement links TRBV4-3 to TRBJ2-5; no clear D gene. CDR3 length: 14 residues. Per the germline V gene, CDR1 is LGHNA and CDR2 is YSLEER. Trimming pared 0 bases from V and 3 bases from J, leaving 8 bases between. CDR3 in amino acids: CASSQDPPKETQYF. The CDR3 nucleotides read TGCGCCAGCAGCCAAGATCCACCAAAAGAGACCCAGTACTTC.

This clonotype was counted at least ten times. V usage is TRBV7-3 and J usage is TRBJ2-5; D is possibly TRBD2 (5 bases). The CDR3 is 13 residues long. The V end was cut by 5 bases, the J end by 5 bases, with 12 bases between. Germline CDR1 and CDR2: SGHTA and FQGTGA. The CDR3: CASSLTQRETQYF. CDR3 nucleotides: TGTGCCAGCAGCCTGACCCAGCGGGAGACCCAGTACTTC.

This clonotype has ten or more counts. The chain recombines TRBV3-1 with TRBJ2-1; D gene ambiguous. The CDR3 covers 12 residues. From germline, CDR1 is LGHDT and CDR2 YNNKEL (reference sequence). With 3 bases removed from V and 6 bases from J, the gap between germline ends came to 6 bases. The CDR3, as DNA: TGTGCCAGCAGCCAGGTGATCAATGAGCAGTTCTTC. Translating it yields CASSQVINEQFF.

This clonotype was seen at least ten times. The chain combines TRBV6-2 or TRBV6-3 with TRBJ2-1; no clear D gene. The germline V gene encodes CDR1 MNHEY and CDR2 SVGEGT. Trimming stripped 2 bases from V and 4 bases from J, with 9 bases between. The length of the CDR3 is 14 residues. Written as DNA, the CDR3 is TGTGCCAGCAGTTACCCACCATGGTACAATGAGCAGTTCTTC. It encodes CASSYPPWYNEQFF.

J is TRBJ2-1 and V is TRBV11-3; 14 nucleotides align to TRBD2. The ends lost 5 bases at V and 8 bases at J; junction bases unmatched: 5. CDR1 is SGHNT, CDR2 YENEEA, per germline. There are 15 residues in the CDR3. CDR3 loop: CASSTGLAGVHEQFF. In DNA form, the CDR3 reads TGTGCCAGCAGCACGGGACTAGCGGGAGTCCATGAGCAGTTCTTC.

The chain combines TRBV5-5 with TRBJ1-1; D gene uncertain. This CDR3 comprises 13 residues. Trimming cost V 4 bases and J 4 bases, with 11 bases left between them. Germline V CDR1 and CDR2: SGHKS, YYEKEE (reference sequence). The DNA for the CDR3 is TGTGCCAGCAGCCCGGGCCCCGGCACTGAAGCTTTCTTT. This encodes CASSPGPGTEAFF. Drawing the rest from reference TRBV5-5 and TRBJ1-1, the complete variable domain is DAGVTQSPTHLIKTRGQQVTLRCSPISGHKSVSWYQQVLGQGPQFIFQYYEKEERGRGNFPDRFSARQFPNYSSELNVNALLLGDSALYLCASSPGPGTEAFFGQGTRLTVV.

The chain couples TRBV5-1 to TRBJ1-2; 8 bases are shared with TRBD1. Germline CDR1 reads SGHRS; CDR2 reads YFSETQ. Trimming at V came to 4 bases and at J to 6 bases, leaving 8 bases not matched to a gene. This CDR3 has 14 residues. In DNA form, the CDR3 reads TGCGCCAGCAGCCACCGGACAGGGCAGGATGGCTACACCTTC. Its protein is CASSHRTGQDGYTF. Based on the CDR3 plus reference TRBV5-1 and TRBJ1-2, the full variable domain is KAGVTQTPRYLIKTRGQQVTLSCSPISGHRSVSWYQQTPGQGLQFLFEYFSETQRNKGNFPGRFSGRQFSNSRSEMNVSTLELGDSALYLCASSHRTGQDGYTFGSGTRLTVV.

The V and J genes are TRBV5-6 and TRBJ2-7; TRBD2 matches at 11 bases. J lost 7 bases, V lost 3 bases, and 9 bases had no gene match. Per germline, CDR1 SGHDT and CDR2 YYEEEE. The CDR3 runs 15 residues. The CDR3 DNA is TGTGCCAGCAGCTACTCACTAGCGGGAGTAGATGAGCAGTACTTC. Translating gives CASSYSLAGVDEQYF.

The chain employs TRBV7-2 and TRBJ2-3, with 9 bases that match TRBD1. Losses at the gene ends were 6 bases for V and 3 bases for J; bases not matched to a gene: 1. The CDR3 totals 13 residues. CDR1 SGHTA and CDR2 FQGNSA come from the germline V gene. The CDR3 loop reads CASRGTGTDTQYF. The CDR3 DNA reads TGTGCCAGCAGGGGGACAGGGACAGATACGCAGTATTTT.

This clonotype was seen ten or more times. This chain links TRBV4-2 with TRBJ2-2; D unclear. Germline values: CDR1 LGHNA, CDR2 YNFKEQ. The CDR3 consists of 13 residues. V was pared by 0 bases and J by 6 bases, with 5 bases between. The CDR3 DNA reads as TGTGCCAGCAGCCAAGATATCGCCGGGGAGCTGTTTTTT. Protein: CASSQDIAGELFF.

This clonotype was counted at least ten times. This chain joins TRBV29-1 and TRBJ2-2, with D hard to call. The CDR3 consists of 13 residues. The germline V and J ends were trimmed by 6 bases and 3 bases, with 11 bases remaining between them. The germline V gene encodes CDR1 SQVTM and CDR2 ANQGSEA. The CDR3 region is CSVDDGYTGELFF. DNA of the CDR3: TGCAGCGTAGACGACGGATACACCGGGGAGCTGTTTTTT.

J is TRBJ2-5 and V is TRBV7-2, with D tentatively TRBD1 or TRBD2 (5 bases each). The germline gives CDR1 SGHTA, CDR2 FQGNSA. Trimming took 5 bases from V and 4 from J, leaving 14 bases between them. The CDR3 contains 14 residues. CDR3 residues: CASSPGPPPETQYF. The CDR3 bases are TGTGCCAGCAGCCCGGGACCCCCTCCAGAGACCCAGTACTTC.

This chain connects TRBV7-9 to TRBJ2-1; 7 bases are a match to TRBD2. Unmatched junction bases numbered 6, after V lost 4 bases and J lost 6 bases. Germline V lookup: CDR1 SEHNR, CDR2 FQNEAQ (reference sequence). There are 14 residues in the CDR3. The CDR3 loop is CASSSRLASNEQFF. CDR3 sequence (DNA): TGTGCCAGCAGCTCAAGACTAGCCTCCAATGAGCAGTTCTTC.

This clonotype appeared a few times. V and J are TRBV3-1 and TRBJ2-3; 10 positions match TRBD2. Germline V gene data show CDR1 as LGHDT and CDR2 as YNNKEL (reference sequence). There are 15 residues in the CDR3. Trimming cost V 6 bases and J 1 base; bases outside gene matches: 4. Here the CDR3 reads CASRASGRGTDTQYF. As DNA, the CDR3 is TGTGCCAGCAGAGCCAGCGGGAGGGGCACAGATACGCAGTATTTT.

This clonotype was recorded a few times. The rearrangement joins TRBV20-1 to TRBJ2-5; 8 nucleotides line up with TRBD2. CDR1 DFQATT and CDR2 SNEGSKA come from the germline V gene (reference sequence). The junction had 14 bases not matched to a gene; V was cut back by 6 bases and J by 5 bases. The CDR3 runs to 15 residues. CDR3 sequence (DNA): TGCAGTGCAAACGTTCTAGCGGGTGCTGGCGAGACCCAGTACTTC. Translated: CSANVLAGAGETQYF.